Following are 22 T cell receptor beta chains from one sample sequenced in a study of technical replicates of blood from a handful of donors. Method: immunoSEQ multiplex PCR; TCRdb's copy keeps in-frame clones and lacks some. Of 60,000 to 85,000 clones listed, about 94% are singletons. Sequencing was done on a sample of T cells isolated from PBMCs. These receptors all stem from a human donor in good health.

The chain combines TRBV7-9 with TRBJ2-2; 9 nucleotides align to TRBD2. This CDR3 comprises 15 residues. Germline assignment: CDR1 SEHNR and CDR2 FQNEAQ (reference sequence). V lost 4 bases and J lost 7; bases outside the gene matches: 7. CDR3 sequence reads: CASSSRLAALGELFF. The CDR3 nucleotides are TGTGCCAGCAGCTCAAGACTAGCGGCACTCGGGGAGCTGTTTTTT.

This chain uses TRBV5-6 with TRBJ1-5, with TRBD1 identical over 7 bases. The V gene's germline CDR1 is SGHDT and CDR2 YYEEEE. The CDR3 consists of 16 residues. The ends lost 4 bases at V and 7 bases at J; junction bases unmatched: 14. The CDR3 region has the DNA TGTGCCAGCAGCCTTACGGGGCAACCGGGACAGCAGCCCCAGCATTTT. It yields the protein CASSLTGQPGQQPQHF.

This clone was picked up one time. The chain carries TRBV18 and TRBJ2-3, with TRBD2 matching 8 bases. The CDR3 length is 16 residues. The germline V gene has CDR1 KGHSH and CDR2 LQKENI. Trimming removed 5 bases from V and 1 base from J; junction bases left unmatched: 8. In DNA, the CDR3 is TGTGCCAGCTCAAGGGGACTAGAAGCCGGCACAGATACGCAGTATTTT. It yields the protein CASSRGLEAGTDTQYF.

The chain employs TRBV7-9 and TRBJ1-1, with D unresolved. The germline CDR1 and CDR2 sequences are SEHNR and FQNEAQ (reference sequence). Trimming took 5 bases from V and 3 from J, leaving 4 bases between them. The CDR3 runs to 11 residues. The CDR3 loop is CASSHYTEAFF. CDR3 sequence (DNA): TGTGCCAGCAGCCACTACACTGAAGCTTTCTTT.

V is TRBV5-6 and J is TRBJ1-1; 8 bases align to TRBD1. The germline V gene has CDR1 SGHDT and CDR2 YYEEEE. The CDR3 runs to 14 residues. V was pared by 5 bases and J by 4 bases, with 7 bases of the junction left unmatched. The CDR3 protein is CASRLTGGTTEAFF. In DNA, the CDR3 is TGTGCCAGCAGGCTCACAGGGGGGACCACTGAAGCTTTCTTT.

The rearrangement links TRBV30 to TRBJ1-3; perhaps TRBD1 as D (5 bases). V lost 0 bases to trimming and J lost 2 bases, with 11 bases between them. Germline CDR1 is GTSNPN and CDR2 is SVGIG (reference sequence). This CDR3 comprises 15 residues. CDR3 loop: CAWSVTAGPGNTIYF. Here the CDR3 DNA reads TGTGCCTGGAGTGTCACGGCAGGGCCTGGAAACACCATATATTTT.

This chain joins TRBV7-3 and TRBJ2-1; 11 bases map to TRBD2. The germline CDR1 and CDR2 sequences are SGHTA and FQGTGA. V lost 2 bases to trimming and J lost 8 bases; unmatched junction nucleotides: 11. The CDR3 covers 17 residues. The DNA of the CDR3 is TGTGCCAGCAGCTTAGTCCCGCTAGCGGGAGGAGAGTATGAGCAGTTCTTC. Its protein product is CASSLVPLAGGEYEQFF.

Of note for this clone: Other DNA sequences in the same sample also yield this CDR3. This chain joins TRBV5-1 and TRBJ2-7; 12 bases match TRBD2. This CDR3 has 14 amino acids. From germline, CDR1 is SGHRS and CDR2 YFSETQ. V was clipped by 7 bases and J by 3 bases; unmatched bases: 5. Here the CDR3 reads CASSATSGSYEQYF. The CDR3 DNA sequence: TGCGCCAGCTCAGCGACTAGCGGGAGCTACGAGCAGTACTTC.

The genes are TRBV5-6 and TRBJ2-5; D is ambiguous. The V end lost 2 bases, the J end lost 3 bases, and 8 bases lay between the germline ends. Germline V gives CDR1 SGHDT, CDR2 YYEEEE. The CDR3 spans 13 residues. CDR3: CASSFAMEETQYF. CDR3 coding DNA: TGTGCCAGCAGCTTTGCTATGGAAGAGACCCAGTACTTC.

The V gene is TRBV30, the J gene TRBJ1-5; no reliable D call. The CDR3 has 13 residues. CDR1 is GTSNPN and CDR2 is SVGIG in the germline V gene (reference sequence). V was trimmed by 2 bases and J by 4 bases, leaving 9 bases between them. The DNA of the CDR3 is TGTGCCTGGAGTCCATCAACAAATCAGCCCCAGCATTTT. Translating it yields CAWSPSTNQPQHF. The complete variable domain, with remaining parts taken from reference TRBV30 and TRBJ1-5, reads SQTIHQWPATLVQPVGSPLSLECTVEGTSNPNLYWYRQAAGRGLQLLFYSVGIGQISSEVPQNLSASRPQDRQFILSSKKLLLSDSGFYLCAWSPSTNQPQHFGDGTRLSIL.

The V call is TRBV7-6, the J call TRBJ2-1, with D unclear. Germline values: CDR1 SGHVS, CDR2 FNYEAQ. There are 12 residues in the CDR3. Trimming stripped 1 base from V and 6 bases from J, with 4 bases between. DNA for the CDR3: TGTGCCAGCAGCTTAGTAGCCAATGAGCAGTTCTTC. The encoded protein is CASSLVANEQFF. The variable domain in full, with the rest retrieved from reference TRBV7-6 and TRBJ2-1, is GAGVSQSPRYKVTKRGQDVALRCDPISGHVSLYWYRQALGQGPEFLTYFNYEAQQDKSGLPNDRFSAERPEGSISTLTIQRTEQRDSAMYRCASSLVANEQFFGPGTRLTVL.

The rearrangement links TRBV4-3 to TRBJ1-3; perhaps TRBD1 as D (5 bases). Trimming left V 1 base short and J 1 base short, with 8 bases between. This CDR3 comprises 15 residues. CDR1 is LGHNA, CDR2 YSLEER, per germline. CDR3: CASSQVKGSGNTIYF. For the CDR3, the DNA is TGCGCCAGCAGCCAAGTTAAGGGGTCTGGAAACACCATATATTTT.

J is TRBJ2-5 and V is TRBV18, with 8 bases identical to TRBD1. V was pared by 8 bases and J by 5 bases, with 1 base of the junction left unmatched. There are 11 residues in the CDR3. Germline assignment: CDR1 KGHSH and CDR2 LQKENI. This chain's CDR3 is CASHRGETQYF. The CDR3 DNA reads TGTGCCAGCCACAGGGGGGAGACCCAGTACTTC.

The CDR3 DNA sequence: TGTGCCAGCAGCCAAGTTGGGCAGGGGAGTGAAGGCTACACCTTC. Translated: CASSQVGQGSEGYTF. The chain joins TRBV4-2 to TRBJ1-2; D possibly corresponds to TRBD1 (6 bases). This CDR3 region has 15 residues. Between the trimmed V and J ends, which lost 1 base and 8 bases, there was a span of 17 bases. Germline values: CDR1 LGHNA, CDR2 YNFKEQ.

This chain uses TRBV14 with TRBJ2-4; tentatively, D is TRBD2 (5 bases). V was cut by 3 bases and J by 2 bases, with 11 bases left in between. This CDR3 has 15 amino acids. The germline V gene encodes CDR1 SGHDN and CDR2 FVKESK. The CDR3: CASSHLRDTKNIQYF. CDR3 coding DNA: TGTGCCAGCAGCCACCTCCGGGATACCAAAAACATTCAGTACTTC.

The rearrangement joins TRBV5-6 to TRBJ1-2; D is possibly TRBD1 (6 bases). Germline V gene lookup returns CDR1 SGHDT and CDR2 YYEEEE. V dropped 4 bases and J dropped 8 bases, with 12 bases sitting between them. The CDR3 is made up of 12 amino acids. DNA for the CDR3: TGTGCCAGCAGCCTATCAGGGGTCGGCTACACCTTC. Amino acid sequence: CASSLSGVGYTF.

This clone was observed a few times. This chain joins TRBV27 and TRBJ2-1; D might be TRBD2 (5 bases). Germline values: CDR1 MNHEY, CDR2 SMNVEV (reference sequence). CDR3 size: 12 residues. Trimming took 4 bases from V and 8 from J, leaving 9 bases between them. The CDR3 DNA reads TGTGCCAGCAGTTGGCCGGGGTATGAGCAGTTCTTC. Amino acids: CASSWPGYEQFF.

This clone has just one count. The chain is built from TRBV6-1 and TRBJ2-5; no clear D. The CDR3 extends over 12 amino acids. Germline V gene lookup returns CDR1 MNHNS and CDR2 SASEGT. V lost 3 bases and J 2 bases, leaving 4 bases between the germline ends. DNA of the CDR3: TGTGCCAGCAGTGAGGCACAAGAGACCCAGTACTTC. Translation gives CASSEAQETQYF.

The gene calls are TRBV6-5 and TRBJ1-1; TRBD1 matches at 7 bases. Germline V gene lookup returns CDR1 MNHEY and CDR2 SVGAGI. The CDR3 has 16 amino acids. The V gene end was trimmed by 4 bases and the J gene end by 1 base; junction bases not matched to a gene: 9. The CDR3 loop reads CASSSHRGEGNTEAFF. The CDR3 nucleotides are TGTGCCAGCAGTTCCCACAGGGGAGAGGGGAACACTGAAGCTTTCTTT.

This clone is a singleton in its sample. The same CDR3 is also encoded by other DNA sequences in this sample. The chain recombines TRBV9 with TRBJ2-7; 7 nucleotides agree with TRBD1. The CDR3 loop spans 14 amino acids. V shed 0 bases, J shed 2 bases, and the junction held 2 bases outside the gene matches. The germline V gene encodes CDR1 SGDLS and CDR2 YYNGEE. The CDR3 reads CASSVGGTAYEQYF. The DNA for the CDR3 is TGTGCCAGCAGCGTAGGGGGGACAGCCTACGAGCAGTACTTC.

This rearrangement joins TRBV11-2 to TRBJ1-3; weak D call: TRBD1 (5 bases). Per germline, CDR1 SGHAT and CDR2 FQNNGV. This CDR3 has 16 amino acids. The V gene lost 5 bases and the J gene lost 0 bases, with 14 bases spanning the gap. CDR3 residues: CASSPQGQISGNTIYF. The CDR3 DNA reads as TGTGCCAGCAGCCCGCAAGGACAAATCTCTGGAAACACCATATATTTT.

The chain joins TRBV5-1 to TRBJ1-4; D gene ambiguous. Per germline, CDR1 SGHRS and CDR2 YFSETQ. The V end lost 5 bases, the J end lost 7 bases, and 24 bases lay between the germline ends. The CDR3 runs to 17 residues. CDR3 nucleotides: TGCGCCAGCAGTTTTAGCCCTATCGGAGGAACCCTTGAAAAACTGTTTTTT. Translation gives CASSFSPIGGTLEKLFF.